This T cell receptor (beta chain) was sequenced for a study of spatial heterogeneity in lung cancer. For the study at large: Unique TCR and UMI combinations averaged more than ten appearances each in raw reads. Study-wide findings and caveats: How many expanded intratumoral alpha and beta TCRs were present tracked the tumor mutation count, which was a count of nonsynonymous mutations.

A word on this clonotype: Its matching antigen is unknown. This beta chain came through as a stray read in a library set up for alpha chains, and its size says little.

Germline V lookup: CDR1 ENHRY, CDR2 SYGVKD. The ends lost 1 base at V and 3 bases at J; junction bases unmatched: 4. The length of the CDR3 is 16 residues. In the library, each TCR cDNA molecule bore its own unique molecular identifier. TCRdb reanalysed the 5' RACE reads using MiXCR and keeps one entry per CDR3 protein. The table has 9,000 to 13,000 distinct CDR3 sequences, more than 10% seen once. Time point indicated: sample taken at primary tumor resection. The source is a male donor with early-stage non-small cell lung cancer. The J gene is TRBJ2-3, the V gene TRBV10-3; 10 bases are shared with TRBD1. The sample here was lung tumor tissue, taken at surgery. The chain's CDR3 is CAISEWTGGSTDTQYF. In DNA form, the CDR3 reads TGTGCCATCAGTGAGTGGACAGGGGGTTCAACAGATACGCAGTATTTT.